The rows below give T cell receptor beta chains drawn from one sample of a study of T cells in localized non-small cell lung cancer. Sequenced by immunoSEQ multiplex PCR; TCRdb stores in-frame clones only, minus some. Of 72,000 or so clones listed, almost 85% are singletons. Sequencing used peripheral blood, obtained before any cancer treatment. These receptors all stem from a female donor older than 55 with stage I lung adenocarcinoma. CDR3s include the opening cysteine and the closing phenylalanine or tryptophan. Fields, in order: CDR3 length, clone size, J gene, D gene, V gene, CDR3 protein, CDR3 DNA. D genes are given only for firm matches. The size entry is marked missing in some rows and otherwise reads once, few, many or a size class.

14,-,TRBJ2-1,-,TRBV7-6,CASSLGSRNVEQFF,TGTGCCAGCAGCTTAGGGTCCCGGAATGTAGAGCAGTTCTTC
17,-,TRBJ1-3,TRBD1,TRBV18,CASSPRDSSNSGNTIYF,TGTGCCAGCTCACCGAGGGACAGCAGTAACTCTGGAAACACCATATATTTT
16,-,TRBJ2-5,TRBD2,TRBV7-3,CASSPETSGGAETQYF,TGTGCCAGCAGCCCTGAGACTAGCGGGGGGGCGGAGACCCAGTACTTC
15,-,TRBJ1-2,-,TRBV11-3,CASSDGTSVGYGYTF,TGTGCCAGCAGTGACGGGACGTCCGTTGGATATGGCTACACCTTC
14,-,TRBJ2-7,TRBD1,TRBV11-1,CASSRDRGTYEQYF,TGTGCCAGCAGCCGAGACAGGGGAACCTACGAGCAGTACTTC
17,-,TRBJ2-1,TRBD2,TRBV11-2,CASSLGTSGGAHDEQFF,TGTGCCAGCAGCCTCGGGACTAGCGGGGGGGCCCATGATGAGCAGTTCTTC
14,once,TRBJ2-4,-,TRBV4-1,CASSPANYKNIQYF,TGCGCCAGCAGCCCCGCTAACTACAAAAACATTCAGTACTTC
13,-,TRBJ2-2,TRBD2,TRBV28,CASWTSGTGELFF,TGTGCCAGTTGGACTAGCGGGACCGGGGAGCTGTTTTTT
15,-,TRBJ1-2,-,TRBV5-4,CASSLGRGVVYGYTF,TGTGCCAGCAGCTTGGGTCGGGGGGTGGTCTATGGCTACACCTTC
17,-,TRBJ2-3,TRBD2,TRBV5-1,CASSPGGPGTNTDTQYF,TGCGCCAGCAGCCCGGGCGGACCCGGGACTAACACAGATACGCAGTATTTT
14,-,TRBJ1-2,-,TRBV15,CATSRQGNNYGYTF,TGTGCCACCAGCAGACAGGGTAATAACTATGGCTACACCTTC
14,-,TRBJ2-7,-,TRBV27,CASGSWGPNYEQYF,TGTGCCAGCGGGTCGTGGGGACCGAACTACGAGCAGTACTTC
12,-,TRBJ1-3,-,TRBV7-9,CASSLTGNTIYF,TGTGCCAGCAGCTTAACTGGAAACACCATATATTTT
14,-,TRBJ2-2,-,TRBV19,CASSIDPNTGELFF,TGTGCCAGTAGTATAGACCCTAACACCGGGGAGCTGTTTTTT
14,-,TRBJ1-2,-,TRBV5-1,CASSQTGIRGGYTF,TGCGCCAGCAGCCAAACGGGCATTCGGGGTGGCTACACCTTC
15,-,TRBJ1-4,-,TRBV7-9,CASSPGVGSNEKLFF,TGTGCCAGCAGCCCGGGCGTGGGATCTAATGAAAAACTGTTTTTT
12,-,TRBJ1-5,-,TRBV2,CASSGQNQPQHF,TGTGCCAGCAGTGGACAAAATCAGCCCCAGCATTTT
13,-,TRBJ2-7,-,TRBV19,CASSWGAAYEQYF,TGTGCCAGTAGTTGGGGGGCAGCCTACGAGCAGTACTTC
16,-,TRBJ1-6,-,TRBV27,CASSLRGLTYNSPLHF,TGTGCCAGCAGTTTAAGGGGCTTAACCTATAATTCACCCCTCCACTTT
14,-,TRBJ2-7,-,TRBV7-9,CASSLGQMNYEQYF,TGTGCCAGCAGCTTAGGTCAGATGAACTACGAGCAGTACTTC
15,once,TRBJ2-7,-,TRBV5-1,CASSQGGGGQYEQYF,TGCGCCAGCAGCCAGGGAGGAGGGGGGCAATACGAGCAGTACTTC
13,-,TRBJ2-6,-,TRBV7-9,CASSSADKNVLTF,TGTGCCAGCAGCTCAGCGGACAAGAACGTCCTGACTTTC
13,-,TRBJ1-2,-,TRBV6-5,CASIKHPNYGYTF,TGTGCCAGCATTAAACACCCGAACTATGGCTACACCTTC
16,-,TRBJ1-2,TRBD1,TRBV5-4,CASSLAAGRGEYGYTF,TGTGCCAGCAGCTTGGCCGCCGGCAGGGGGGAATATGGCTACACCTTC
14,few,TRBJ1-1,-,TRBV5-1,CASSLDGWNTEAFF,TGCGCCAGCAGCTTGGACGGATGGAACACTGAAGCTTTCTTT
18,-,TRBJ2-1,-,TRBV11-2,CASSQSSGAPSSYNEQFF,TGTGCCAGCAGCCAATCATCCGGTGCACCGAGCTCCTACAATGAGCAGTTCTTC
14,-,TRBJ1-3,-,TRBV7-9,CASSFGTGGNTIYF,TGTGCCAGCAGCTTCGGGACCGGTGGAAACACCATATATTTT
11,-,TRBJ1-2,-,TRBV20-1,CSANANYGYTF,TGCAGTGCTAACGCTAACTATGGCTACACCTTC
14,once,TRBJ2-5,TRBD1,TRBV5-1,CASRSTGGAETQYF,TGCGCCAGCCGCTCGACAGGGGGCGCAGAGACCCAGTACTTC
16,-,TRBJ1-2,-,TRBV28,CASSLSDLIQVYGYTF,TGTGCCAGCAGCCTCTCCGACCTAATCCAGGTCTATGGCTACACCTTC
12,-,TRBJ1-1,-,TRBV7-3,CASSHKGTEAFF,TGTGCCAGCAGCCACAAAGGCACTGAAGCTTTCTTT
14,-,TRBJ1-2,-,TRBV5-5,CASSRTGSNYGYTF,TGTGCCAGCAGTAGGACTGGGAGCAACTATGGCTACACCTTC
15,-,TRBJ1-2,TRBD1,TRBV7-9,CASSSSGGEIYGYTF,TGTGCCAGCAGCTCCTCAGGGGGTGAAATCTATGGCTACACCTTC
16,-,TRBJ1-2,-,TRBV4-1,CASSPSVPRRGYGYTF,TGCGCCAGCAGCCCGTCGGTTCCGCGGCGGGGCTATGGCTACACCTTC
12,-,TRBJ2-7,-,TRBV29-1,CSAARGSYEQYF,TGCAGCGCTGCTCGTGGGTCCTACGAGCAGTACTTC
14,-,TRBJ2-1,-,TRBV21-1,CASSPRGAYNEQFF,TGTGCCAGCAGCCCCCGCGGGGCCTACAATGAGCAGTTCTTC
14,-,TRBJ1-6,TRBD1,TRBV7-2,CASSADRVYSPLHF,TGTGCCAGCAGTGCGGACAGGGTATATTCACCCCTCCACTTT
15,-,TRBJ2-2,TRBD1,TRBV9,CASSVGQVPTGELFF,TGTGCCAGCAGCGTGGGACAGGTCCCCACCGGGGAGCTGTTTTTT
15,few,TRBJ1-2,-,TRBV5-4,CASSLASGAYYGYTF,TGTGCCAGCAGCTTGGCCTCAGGGGCCTACTATGGCTACACCTTC
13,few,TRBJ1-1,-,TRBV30,CAWSRSSNTEAFF,TGTGCCTGGAGCAGGTCTTCTAACACTGAAGCTTTCTTT
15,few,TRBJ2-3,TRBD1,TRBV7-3,CASSLRQGPTDTQYF,TGTGCCAGCAGCTTACGACAGGGACCGACAGATACGCAGTATTTT
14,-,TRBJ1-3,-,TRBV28,CASNNGVVGNTIYF,TGTGCCAGCAACAACGGCGTGGTAGGAAACACCATATATTTT
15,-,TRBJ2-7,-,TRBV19,CASSIGQSGPFGEYF,TGTGCCAGTAGTATCGGACAGAGCGGCCCTTTCGGGGAGTACTTC
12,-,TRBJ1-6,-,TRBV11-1,CASSSPVSPLHF,TGTGCCAGCAGCTCCCCCGTTTCACCCCTCCACTTT
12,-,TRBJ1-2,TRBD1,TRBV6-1,CASSGQGYGYTF,TGTGCCAGCTCAGGACAGGGCTATGGCTACACCTTC
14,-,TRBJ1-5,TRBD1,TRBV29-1,CSVGQGNSNQPQHF,TGCAGCGTTGGACAGGGTAATAGCAATCAGCCCCAGCATTTT
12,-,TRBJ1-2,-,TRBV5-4,CASSSGYYGYTF,TGTGCCAGCAGCTCGGGTTACTATGGCTACACCTTC
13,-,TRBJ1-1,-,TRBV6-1,CASNSHRNTEAFF,TGTGCCAGCAACTCCCACAGGAACACTGAAGCTTTCTTT
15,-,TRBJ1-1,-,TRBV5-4,CASSSGTSVNTEAFF,TGTGCCAGCAGCTCCGGGACTTCGGTGAACACTGAAGCTTTCTTT
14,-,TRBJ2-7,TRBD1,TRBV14,CASSRGGQGYEQYF,TGTGCCAGCAGTCGTGGGGGACAGGGGTACGAGCAGTACTTC